This T cell receptor beta chain emerged from a study of Tregs in tolerant kidney transplant recipients. The repertoire was sequenced with immunoSEQ multiplex PCR; TCRdb's copy has only in-frame clones and lacks some. The table lists about 69,000 clones, about 88% of them singletons. This CDR3 spans 18 amino acids. V shed 3 bases and J 2 bases; nucleotides not matched to a gene: 9. Germline V lookup: CDR1 SGDLS, CDR2 YYNGEE. The chain employs TRBV9 and TRBJ2-3; 13 nucleotides line up with TRBD2. This sequence originates from a human donor who received a combined kidney and bone marrow transplant. Source: CD4+ T cells from blood, taken before the transplant. The CDR3 sequence: CASSASRLAGGFTDTQYF. DNA for the CDR3: TGTGCCAGCAGCGCTTCCCGACTAGCGGGGGGTTTCACAGATACGCAGTATTTT.